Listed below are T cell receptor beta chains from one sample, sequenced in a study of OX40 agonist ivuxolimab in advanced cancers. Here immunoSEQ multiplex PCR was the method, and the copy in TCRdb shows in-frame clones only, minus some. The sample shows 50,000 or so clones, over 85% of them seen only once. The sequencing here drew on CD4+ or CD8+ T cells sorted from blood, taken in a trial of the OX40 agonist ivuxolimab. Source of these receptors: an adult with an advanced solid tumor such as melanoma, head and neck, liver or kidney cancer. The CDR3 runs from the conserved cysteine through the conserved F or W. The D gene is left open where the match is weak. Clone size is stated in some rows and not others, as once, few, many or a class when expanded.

CDR3 DNA: TGTGCCAGCAGTGTAACAGGGTTCCTGGCGAACACCGGGGAGCTGTTTTTT; CDR3 protein: CASSVTGFLANTGELFF; J gene: TRBJ2-2; D gene: .; clone size: .; V gene: TRBV6-1
CDR3 DNA: TGTGCCAGTAGAGGGGGCAATCAGCCCCAGCATTTT; CDR3 protein: CASRGGNQPQHF; J gene: TRBJ1-5; D gene: .; clone size: .; V gene: TRBV19
CDR3 DNA: TGTGCCAGCAGCTTAGAAGCGGCAGACTCCTACGAGCAGTACTTC; CDR3 protein: CASSLEAADSYEQYF; J gene: TRBJ2-7; D gene: .; clone size: .; V gene: TRBV11-2
CDR3 DNA: TGCAGCGTTCAAAGGCCAGCTACGCAGTATTTT; CDR3 protein: CSVQRPATQYF; J gene: TRBJ2-3; D gene: .; clone size: .; V gene: TRBV29-1
CDR3 DNA: TGTGCCAGCAGTTTACCCTTGCACTGGCAGGGATTCCGCGAGCAGTACTTC; CDR3 protein: CASSLPLHWQGFREQYF; J gene: TRBJ2-7; D gene: .; clone size: .; V gene: TRBV27
CDR3 DNA: TGTGCCAGCGGAAATCGTGGTGGAAACACCATATATTTT; CDR3 protein: CASGNRGGNTIYF; J gene: TRBJ1-3; D gene: .; clone size: .; V gene: TRBV9
CDR3 DNA: TGTGCCAGTAGTATCATACCGGCAGGCAAAGAGCAGTTCTTC; CDR3 protein: CASSIIPAGKEQFF; J gene: TRBJ2-1; D gene: .; clone size: .; V gene: TRBV19
CDR3 DNA: TGTGCCAGCAGTCCGGGGACTAGCGGGAGGACCTACAATGAGCAGTTCTTC; CDR3 protein: CASSPGTSGRTYNEQFF; J gene: TRBJ2-1; D gene: TRBD2; clone size: .; V gene: TRBV27
CDR3 DNA: TGTGCCAGCAGTTTTGGGGGGCCTGATGGCTACACCTTC; CDR3 protein: CASSFGGPDGYTF; J gene: TRBJ1-2; D gene: .; clone size: .; V gene: TRBV27
CDR3 DNA: TGTGCCTGGAGTGGATTCGGGACCGTCAACGTCCTGACTTTC; CDR3 protein: CAWSGFGTVNVLTF; J gene: TRBJ2-6; D gene: .; clone size: .; V gene: TRBV30
CDR3 DNA: TGTGCCAGCAGCTTCATGCCCACAGAACAAGAGACCCAGTACTTC; CDR3 protein: CASSFMPTEQETQYF; J gene: TRBJ2-5; D gene: .; clone size: .; V gene: TRBV11-2
CDR3 DNA: TGTGCCAGCAGTTACTCGGGAGGGGATTACGAGCAGTACTTC; CDR3 protein: CASSYSGGDYEQYF; J gene: TRBJ2-7; D gene: TRBD2; clone size: .; V gene: TRBV6-5
CDR3 DNA: TGTGCCAGTAGTATCGGTAGCGGGAGGGTGGTGGAGACCCAGTACTTC; CDR3 protein: CASSIGSGRVVETQYF; J gene: TRBJ2-5; D gene: TRBD2; clone size: .; V gene: TRBV19
CDR3 DNA: TGTGCCAGCAGCGTAGATGTGGGGGAGCAGTACTTC; CDR3 protein: CASSVDVGEQYF; J gene: TRBJ2-7; D gene: .; clone size: .; V gene: TRBV9
CDR3 DNA: TGTGCCAGCAGAGACAGCCCAGATAGCAATCAGCCCCAGCATTTT; CDR3 protein: CASRDSPDSNQPQHF; J gene: TRBJ1-5; D gene: .; clone size: .; V gene: TRBV6-1
CDR3 DNA: TGCGCCAGCAGCCAAGGGAATACGGGTTACAATGAGCAGTTCTTC; CDR3 protein: CASSQGNTGYNEQFF; J gene: TRBJ2-1; D gene: .; clone size: once; V gene: TRBV4-3
CDR3 DNA: TGTGCCAGCAGTTTGGACCGCTACGAGCAGTACTTC; CDR3 protein: CASSLDRYEQYF; J gene: TRBJ2-7; D gene: .; clone size: .; V gene: TRBV28
CDR3 DNA: TGTGCCAGCAGCGTCGGGCTAGCGGCGGGGGATACGCAGTATTTT; CDR3 protein: CASSVGLAAGDTQYF; J gene: TRBJ2-3; D gene: TRBD2; clone size: .; V gene: TRBV9
CDR3 DNA: TGTGCCACGGGGCGGTCTGGGGCCAACGTCCTGACTTTC; CDR3 protein: CATGRSGANVLTF; J gene: TRBJ2-6; D gene: .; clone size: .; V gene: TRBV28
CDR3 DNA: TGTGCCAGTAGTATAGTCAGCGGGAGCGCAGATACGCAGTATTTT; CDR3 protein: CASSIVSGSADTQYF; J gene: TRBJ2-3; D gene: TRBD2; clone size: .; V gene: TRBV19
CDR3 DNA: TGTGCCAGTAGTATAGGCGGGTGGGGGACTAGCGGGGACAATGAGCAGTTCTTC; CDR3 protein: CASSIGGWGTSGDNEQFF; J gene: TRBJ2-1; D gene: TRBD2; clone size: once; V gene: TRBV19
CDR3 DNA: TGTGCCAGCAGCCAACATATCTCCACGGCAGATACGCAGTATTTT; CDR3 protein: CASSQHISTADTQYF; J gene: TRBJ2-3; D gene: .; clone size: .; V gene: TRBV14
CDR3 DNA: TGTGCCAGCAGTCACGGCCCATATGGCTACACCTTC; CDR3 protein: CASSHGPYGYTF; J gene: TRBJ1-2; D gene: .; clone size: .; V gene: TRBV7-9
CDR3 DNA: TGCAGTGCTGAAACAGGGGGGGTTGCTTTCTTT; CDR3 protein: CSAETGGVAFF; J gene: TRBJ1-1; D gene: TRBD1; clone size: .; V gene: TRBV20-1
CDR3 DNA: TGCGCCAGCAGCCTGAATAATGAAAAACTGTTTTTT; CDR3 protein: CASSLNNEKLFF; J gene: TRBJ1-4; D gene: .; clone size: .; V gene: TRBV5-1
CDR3 DNA: TGTGCCAGCAGCTTAACGGGATGGGTCGGGACAAATTTTGAGCAGTTCTTC; CDR3 protein: CASSLTGWVGTNFEQFF; J gene: TRBJ2-1; D gene: .; clone size: .; V gene: TRBV5-6
CDR3 DNA: TGTGCCAGCACTCCGGGACTAGCGGGATCATACGAGCAGTACTTC; CDR3 protein: CASTPGLAGSYEQYF; J gene: TRBJ2-7; D gene: TRBD2; clone size: .; V gene: TRBV11-2
CDR3 DNA: TGTGCCAGCAGTGAAGAGGGAACAGGAGGTAAAAATGAGCAGTTCTTC; CDR3 protein: CASSEEGTGGKNEQFF; J gene: TRBJ2-1; D gene: .; clone size: .; V gene: TRBV6-1
CDR3 DNA: TGTGCCAGCAGTTTGGGCGTGGGAGGGACGGGCGAGCAGTACTTC; CDR3 protein: CASSLGVGGTGEQYF; J gene: TRBJ2-7; D gene: TRBD2; clone size: .; V gene: TRBV28
CDR3 DNA: TGTGCCACCGCGGGTTACAATGAGCAGTTCTTC; CDR3 protein: CATAGYNEQFF; J gene: TRBJ2-1; D gene: .; clone size: .; V gene: TRBV27
CDR3 DNA: TGTGCCAGCAGCCCTACTCTAGCGCAGAGCTCCTACAATGAGCAGTTCTTC; CDR3 protein: CASSPTLAQSSYNEQFF; J gene: TRBJ2-1; D gene: .; clone size: .; V gene: TRBV7-3
CDR3 DNA: TGTGCCAGTAGTATTTCCAGCGGGACCTACGAGCAGTACTTC; CDR3 protein: CASSISSGTYEQYF; J gene: TRBJ2-7; D gene: TRBD2; clone size: .; V gene: TRBV19
CDR3 DNA: TGTGCCAGCAGTGAAGGACAGGGGGCTTCACCCCTCCACTTT; CDR3 protein: CASSEGQGASPLHF; J gene: TRBJ1-6; D gene: TRBD1; clone size: .; V gene: TRBV25-1
CDR3 DNA: TGTGCCAGCAGCTCGACAGGGGGGGAAGATAGCAATCAGCCCCAGCATTTT; CDR3 protein: CASSSTGGEDSNQPQHF; J gene: TRBJ1-5; D gene: TRBD1; clone size: .; V gene: TRBV7-2
CDR3 DNA: TGTGCCAGCAGTTTTGGGAAGACCCAGTACTTC; CDR3 protein: CASSFGKTQYF; J gene: TRBJ2-5; D gene: .; clone size: few; V gene: TRBV27
CDR3 DNA: TGCGCCAGCAGCCAAACGCCTACCCCGAACACCGGGGAGCTGTTTTTT; CDR3 protein: CASSQTPTPNTGELFF; J gene: TRBJ2-2; D gene: .; clone size: once; V gene: TRBV4-3
CDR3 DNA: TGCGCCAGCAGCCAAGATAGGGGCGGGAGTGGAGAGACCCAGTACTTC; CDR3 protein: CASSQDRGGSGETQYF; J gene: TRBJ2-5; D gene: TRBD2; clone size: once; V gene: TRBV4-1
CDR3 DNA: TGTGCCAGCACCGCCGATCAGCCCCAGCATTTT; CDR3 protein: CASTADQPQHF; J gene: TRBJ1-5; D gene: .; clone size: .; V gene: TRBV6-5
CDR3 DNA: TGTGCCAGCGGCATAGTTTTTACTGAAGCTTTCTTT; CDR3 protein: CASGIVFTEAFF; J gene: TRBJ1-1; D gene: .; clone size: .; V gene: TRBV27
CDR3 DNA: TGTGCCATCAGTGAATCGGACAGTCTCTCCTACGAGCAGTACTTC; CDR3 protein: CAISESDSLSYEQYF; J gene: TRBJ2-7; D gene: .; clone size: .; V gene: TRBV10-3
CDR3 DNA: TGTGCCAGCAGCTTAGCGGGAGTGACAGATACGCAGTATTTT; CDR3 protein: CASSLAGVTDTQYF; J gene: TRBJ2-3; D gene: .; clone size: .; V gene: TRBV7-8
CDR3 DNA: TGTGCCAGCAGTTTGTTCGGTCGAGCTAACTATGGCTACACCTTC; CDR3 protein: CASSLFGRANYGYTF; J gene: TRBJ1-2; D gene: .; clone size: once; V gene: TRBV27
CDR3 DNA: TGCGCCAGCAGTGTACTCCCGGGACTAGCGGCCCTAGAGCAGTACTTC; CDR3 protein: CASSVLPGLAALEQYF; J gene: TRBJ2-7; D gene: TRBD2; clone size: .; V gene: TRBV10-2
CDR3 DNA: TGTGCCAGCACCGGGGACTCACATAACGAGCAGTACTTC; CDR3 protein: CASTGDSHNEQYF; J gene: TRBJ2-7; D gene: .; clone size: .; V gene: TRBV7-9
CDR3 DNA: TGTGCCACCAGCAACAGGATCCAGTTTGAACTGTTTTTT; CDR3 protein: CATSNRIQFELFF; J gene: TRBJ1-4; D gene: .; clone size: .; V gene: TRBV15
CDR3 DNA: TGTGCCAGCAGGGACAGGGGGAGGTCCTACGAGCAGTACTTC; CDR3 protein: CASRDRGRSYEQYF; J gene: TRBJ2-7; D gene: TRBD1; clone size: .; V gene: TRBV28
CDR3 DNA: TGTGCCAGCAGTCCCCCCTCAGAGACCCAGTACTTC; CDR3 protein: CASSPPSETQYF; J gene: TRBJ2-5; D gene: .; clone size: .; V gene: TRBV6-5